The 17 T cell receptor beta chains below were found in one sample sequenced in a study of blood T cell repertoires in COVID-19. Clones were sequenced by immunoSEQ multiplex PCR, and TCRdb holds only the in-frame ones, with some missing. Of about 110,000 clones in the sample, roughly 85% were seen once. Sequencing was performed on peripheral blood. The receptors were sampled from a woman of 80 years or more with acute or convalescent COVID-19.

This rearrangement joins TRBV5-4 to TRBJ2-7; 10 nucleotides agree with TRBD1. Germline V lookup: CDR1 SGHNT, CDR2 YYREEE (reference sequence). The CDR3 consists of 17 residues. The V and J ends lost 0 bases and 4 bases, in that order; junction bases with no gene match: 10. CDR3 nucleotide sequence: TGTGCCAGCAGCTTGGCCGGGACAGGGGAGGGGGTTTACGAGCAGTACGTC. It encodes CASSLAGTGEGVYEQYV.

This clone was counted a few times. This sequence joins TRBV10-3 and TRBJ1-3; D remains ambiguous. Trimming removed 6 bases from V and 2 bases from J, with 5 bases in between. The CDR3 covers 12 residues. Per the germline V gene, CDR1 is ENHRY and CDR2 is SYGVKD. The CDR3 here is CAIRTPGNTIYF. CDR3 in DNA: TGTGCCATCAGGACTCCTGGAAACACCATATATTTT.

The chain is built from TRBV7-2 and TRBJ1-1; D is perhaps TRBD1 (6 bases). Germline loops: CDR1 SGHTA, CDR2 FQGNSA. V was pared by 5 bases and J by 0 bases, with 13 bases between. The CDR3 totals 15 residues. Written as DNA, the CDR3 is TGTGCCAGCAGCGCTAACAGGGTGGTGAACACTGAAGCTTTCTTT. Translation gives CASSANRVVNTEAFF.

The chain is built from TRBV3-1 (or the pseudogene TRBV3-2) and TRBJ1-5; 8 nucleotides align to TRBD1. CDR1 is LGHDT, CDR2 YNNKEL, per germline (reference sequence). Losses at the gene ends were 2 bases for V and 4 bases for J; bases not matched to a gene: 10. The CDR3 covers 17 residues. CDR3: CASSQRKTGDVNQPQHF. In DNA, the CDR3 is TGTGCCAGCAGCCAACGGAAGACAGGGGATGTGAATCAGCCCCAGCATTTT.

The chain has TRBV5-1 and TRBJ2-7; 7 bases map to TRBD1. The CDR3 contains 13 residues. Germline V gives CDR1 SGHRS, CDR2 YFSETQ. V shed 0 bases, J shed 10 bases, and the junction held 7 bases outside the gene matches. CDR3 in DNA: TGCGCCAGCAGCTTGGAGGGGGACAGTATCCAGTACTTC. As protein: CASSLEGDSIQYF.

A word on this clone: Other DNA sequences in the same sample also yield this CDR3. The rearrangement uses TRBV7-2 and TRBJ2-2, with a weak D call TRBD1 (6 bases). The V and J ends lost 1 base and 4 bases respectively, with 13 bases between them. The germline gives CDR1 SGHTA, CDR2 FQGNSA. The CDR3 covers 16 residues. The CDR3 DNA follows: TGTGCCAGCAGCTTAGTAAGGGGGAAGGGCACCGGGGAGCTGTTTTTT. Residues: CASSLVRGKGTGELFF.

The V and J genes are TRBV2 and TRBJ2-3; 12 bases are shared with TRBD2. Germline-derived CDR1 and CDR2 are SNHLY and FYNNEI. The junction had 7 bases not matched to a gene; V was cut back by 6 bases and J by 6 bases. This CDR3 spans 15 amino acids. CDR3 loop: CASSPWTSGADTQYF. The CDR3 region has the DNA TGTGCCAGCAGCCCATGGACTAGCGGGGCTGATACGCAGTATTTT.

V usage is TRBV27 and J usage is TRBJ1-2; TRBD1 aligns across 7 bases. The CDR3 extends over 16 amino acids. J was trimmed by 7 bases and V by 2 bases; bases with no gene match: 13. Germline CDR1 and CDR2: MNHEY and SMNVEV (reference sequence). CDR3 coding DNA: TGTGCCAGCAGTTTACGCTGGGTAACTACAGGGGTTGGCTACACCTTC. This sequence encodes CASSLRWVTTGVGYTF.

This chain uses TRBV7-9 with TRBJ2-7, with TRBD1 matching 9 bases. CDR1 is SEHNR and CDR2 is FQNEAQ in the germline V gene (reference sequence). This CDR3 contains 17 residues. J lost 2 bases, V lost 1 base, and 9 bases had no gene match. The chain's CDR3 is CASSLGAGQGNTYEQYF. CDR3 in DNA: TGTGCCAGCAGCTTAGGGGCCGGACAGGGGAATACCTACGAGCAGTACTTC.

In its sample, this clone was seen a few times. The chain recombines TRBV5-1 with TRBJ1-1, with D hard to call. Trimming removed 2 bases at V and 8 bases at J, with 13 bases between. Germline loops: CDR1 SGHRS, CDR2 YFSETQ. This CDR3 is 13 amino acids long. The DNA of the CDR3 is TGCGCCAGCAGCTTCGACCCCGAGGCCGAAGCTTTCTTT. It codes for CASSFDPEAEAFF.

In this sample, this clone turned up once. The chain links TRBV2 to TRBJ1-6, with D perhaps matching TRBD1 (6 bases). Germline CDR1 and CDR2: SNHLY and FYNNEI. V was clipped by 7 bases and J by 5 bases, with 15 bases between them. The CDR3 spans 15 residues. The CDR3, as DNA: TGTGCCAGCAAATCGGACAGTAATAATAATTCACCCCTCCACTTT. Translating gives CASKSDSNNNSPLHF.

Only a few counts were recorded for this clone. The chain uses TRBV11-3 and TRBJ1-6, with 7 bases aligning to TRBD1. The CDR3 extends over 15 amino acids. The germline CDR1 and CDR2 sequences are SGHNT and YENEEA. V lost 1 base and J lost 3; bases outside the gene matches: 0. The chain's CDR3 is CASSLAGGYNSPLHF. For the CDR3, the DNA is TGTGCCAGCAGCTTAGCAGGGGGCTATAATTCACCCCTCCACTTT.

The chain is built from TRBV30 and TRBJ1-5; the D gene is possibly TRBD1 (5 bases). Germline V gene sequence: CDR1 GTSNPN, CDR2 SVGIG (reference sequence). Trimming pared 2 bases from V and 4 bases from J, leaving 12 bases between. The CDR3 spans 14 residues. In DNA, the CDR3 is TGTGCCTGGAGTAAGCAGGGCACAAATCAGCCCCAGCATTTT. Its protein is CAWSKQGTNQPQHF.

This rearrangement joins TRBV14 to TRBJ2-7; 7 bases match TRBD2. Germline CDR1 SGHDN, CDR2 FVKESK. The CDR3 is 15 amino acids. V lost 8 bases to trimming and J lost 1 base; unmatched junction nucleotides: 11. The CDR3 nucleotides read TGTGCCAGCCGCTTGGGCGGGAGCCCGTCCTACGAGCAGTACTTC. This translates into CASRLGGSPSYEQYF.

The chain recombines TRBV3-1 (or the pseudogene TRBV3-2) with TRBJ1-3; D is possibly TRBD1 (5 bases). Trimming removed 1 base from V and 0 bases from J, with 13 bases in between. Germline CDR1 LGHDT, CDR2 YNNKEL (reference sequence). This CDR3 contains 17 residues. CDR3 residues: CASSQGRRGTSGNTIYF. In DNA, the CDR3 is TGTGCCAGCAGCCAAGGAAGACGCGGGACCTCTGGAAACACCATATATTTT.

CDR3 region: CASSFTQGAGEQYF. For the CDR3, the DNA is TGTGCCAGCAGCTTCACACAGGGGGCGGGCGAGCAGTACTTC. The chain uses TRBV11-2 and TRBJ2-7, with 9 nucleotides matching TRBD1. CDR1 is SGHAT and CDR2 is FQNNGV in the germline V gene. This CDR3 is built from 14 residues. V was pared by 3 bases and J by 6 bases, with 6 bases of the junction left unmatched. Full variable domain (remainder filled in from reference TRBV11-2 and TRBJ2-7): EAGVAQSPRYKIIEKRQSVAFWCNPISGHATLYWYQQILGQGPKLLIQFQNNGVVDDSQLPKDRFSAERLKGVDSTLKIQPAKLEDSAVYLCASSFTQGAGEQYFGPGTRLTVT.

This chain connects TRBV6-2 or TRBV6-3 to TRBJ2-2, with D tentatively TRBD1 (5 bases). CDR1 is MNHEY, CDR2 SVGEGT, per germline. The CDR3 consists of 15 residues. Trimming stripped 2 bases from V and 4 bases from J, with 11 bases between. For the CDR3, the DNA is TGTGCCAGCAGTTACCTTACAGGATCCACCGGGGAGCTGTTTTTT. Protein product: CASSYLTGSTGELFF.